What follows is one T cell receptor (beta chain) and its context. Its antigen is undetermined. Germline trimming cut 3 bases from V and 6 bases from J; bases unmatched to any gene: 9. CDR1 is LGHNA, CDR2 YSLEER, per germline. The CDR3 has 16 residues. This specimen belongs to a study of OX40 agonist ivuxolimab in advanced cancers. Study-wide background: Among those treated, three patients had partial responses, one with hepatocellular carcinoma and two with cutaneous melanoma. Regarding the study as a whole: Clonal expansion by week 6 occurred in CD4+ and CD8+ blood T cells (at 0.1 to 3.0 mg/kg). Some patients who did not respond also had low normalized T-cell clonal expansion.

Some clones are missing from TCRdb's copy, which holds only in-frame ones; the method was immunoSEQ multiplex PCR. The sample shows about 95,000 clones, roughly 87% of them seen only once. This chain connects TRBV4-3 to TRBJ2-5; TRBD1 agrees at 11 bases. This sequence originates from an adult with an advanced solid tumor such as melanoma, head and neck, liver or kidney cancer. The sample consisted of CD4+ or CD8+ T cells sorted from blood, taken in a trial of the OX40 agonist ivuxolimab. The CDR3 bases are TGCGCCAGCAGCCATACGGACAGGGGGCGGTCGAAGACCCAGTACTTC. Translation gives CASSHTDRGRSKTQYF.